The next 5 T cell receptor beta chains were all read from a single sample in a study of cytomegalovirus exposure and HLA in healthy donors. With 60 Vbeta and 13 Jbeta primers, the PCR was carried out. Clones were read by immunoSEQ multiplex PCR, and TCRdb kept only the in-frame ones, dropping some. The sample contains over 100,000 clones, about 77% of which appear only once. Sequences were obtained from PBMCs. Source of these receptors: a woman aged 40-49 years in good health and CMV-seronegative.

This chain uses TRBV6-5 with TRBJ1-1; D possibly corresponds to TRBD1 (5 bases). Germline V gives CDR1 MNHEY, CDR2 SVGAGI. This CDR3 comprises 14 residues. V was pared by 6 bases and J by 5 bases, with 16 bases between. In nucleotides, the CDR3 is TGTGCCAGCAGGCTAGAAAGGGGCGTAACTGAAGCTTTCTTT. Amino acid sequence: CASRLERGVTEAFF.

This chain connects TRBV19 to TRBJ1-4; the D gene is possibly TRBD1 (6 bases). The CDR3 is made up of 15 amino acids. V was cut by 5 bases and J by 5 bases, with 15 bases left in between. CDR1 and CDR2 (germline): LNHDA, SQIVND (reference sequence). The CDR3 loop reads CASSENRDRNEKLFF. DNA for the CDR3: TGTGCCAGTAGTGAAAACAGGGATAGGAATGAAAAACTGTTTTTT.

The chain employs TRBV7-9 and TRBJ1-4; D is possibly TRBD1 (6 bases). The CDR3 loop spans 15 amino acids. Germline CDR1 SEHNR, CDR2 FQNEAQ (reference sequence). Deletions cut 6 bases from V and 4 bases from J, with 15 bases between. CDR3 nucleotide sequence: TGTGCCAGCAGGCCCCGGACAGATCTTAATGAAAAACTGTTTTTT. Encoded protein: CASRPRTDLNEKLFF.

The J gene is TRBJ1-6, the V gene TRBV5-1; 9 positions agree with TRBD1. The CDR3 is made up of 14 amino acids. Germline loops: CDR1 SGHRS, CDR2 YFSETQ. Trimming took 5 bases from V and 7 from J; bases not matched to a gene: 4. DNA of the CDR3: TGCGCCAGCAGTCCCGGGACAGGGAATTCACCCCTCCACTTT. Translation: CASSPGTGNSPLHF.

The chain carries TRBV25-1 and TRBJ1-6, with 9 nucleotides matching TRBD1. Germline V gene lookup returns CDR1 MGHDK and CDR2 SYGVNS. This CDR3 has 15 residues. After removal of 7 bases from V and 3 bases from J, the junction contained 4 bases not matched to a gene. CDR3 bases: TGTGCCAGCAAGGGGACAGGGATCTATAATTCACCCCTCCACTTT. Amino acids: CASKGTGIYNSPLHF.